The text below deals with one T cell receptor beta chain. What it binds is unknown. These data come from a study of T cell repertoires in cytomegalovirus infection. J lost 1 base, V lost 6 bases, and 5 bases had no gene match. There are 16 residues in the CDR3. MiXCR was run by TCRdb on the reads, yielding one entry per CDR3 protein. Among more than 20,000 distinct CDR3 sequences listed, 35% to 45% were seen once. The source is a human donor in good health (CMV status not recorded). Some clones in this sample may be carry-over from other donors' samples. Sequenced material: CD8+ T cells from cultured PBMCs, taken from culture after CMV antigen stimulation. J is TRBJ2-2 and V is TRBV12-3 or TRBV12-4, with 10 positions matching TRBD2. For the CDR3, the DNA is TGTGCCAGCAGCCGAAGACTAGCGGGGAACACCGGGGAGCTGTTTTTT. Translated, it gives CASSRRLAGNTGELFF.